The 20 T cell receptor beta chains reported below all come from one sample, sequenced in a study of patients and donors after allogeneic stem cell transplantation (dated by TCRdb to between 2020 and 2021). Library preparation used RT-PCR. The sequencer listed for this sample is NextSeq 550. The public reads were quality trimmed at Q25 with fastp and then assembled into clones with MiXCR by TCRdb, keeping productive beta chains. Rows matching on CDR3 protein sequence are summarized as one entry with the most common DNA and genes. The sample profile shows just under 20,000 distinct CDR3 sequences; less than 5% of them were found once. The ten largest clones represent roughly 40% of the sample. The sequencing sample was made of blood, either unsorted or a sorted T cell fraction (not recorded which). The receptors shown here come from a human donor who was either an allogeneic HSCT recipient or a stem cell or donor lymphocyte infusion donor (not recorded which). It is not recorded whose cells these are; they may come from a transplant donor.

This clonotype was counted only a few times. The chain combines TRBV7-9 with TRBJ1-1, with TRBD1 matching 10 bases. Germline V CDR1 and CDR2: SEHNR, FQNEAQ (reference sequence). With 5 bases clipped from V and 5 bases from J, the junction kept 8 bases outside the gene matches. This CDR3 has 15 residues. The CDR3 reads CASSPGQGGLTEAFF. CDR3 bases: TGTGCCAGCAGCCCCGGACAGGGGGGACTTACTGAAGCTTTCTTT.

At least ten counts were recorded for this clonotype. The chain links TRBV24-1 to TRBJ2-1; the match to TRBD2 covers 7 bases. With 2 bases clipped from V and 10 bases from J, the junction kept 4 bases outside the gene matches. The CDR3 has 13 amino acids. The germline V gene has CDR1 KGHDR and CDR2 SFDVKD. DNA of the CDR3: TGTGCCACCAGTGATTCGGGGGGAGGAGAGCAGTTCTTC. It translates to CATSDSGGGEQFF.

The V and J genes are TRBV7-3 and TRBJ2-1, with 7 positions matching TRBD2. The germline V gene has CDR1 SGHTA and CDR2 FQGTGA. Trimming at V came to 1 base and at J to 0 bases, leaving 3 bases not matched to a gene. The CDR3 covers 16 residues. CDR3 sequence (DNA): TGTGCCAGCAGCTTAAGTATAGCGGGCTCCTACAATGAGCAGTTCTTC. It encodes CASSLSIAGSYNEQFF.

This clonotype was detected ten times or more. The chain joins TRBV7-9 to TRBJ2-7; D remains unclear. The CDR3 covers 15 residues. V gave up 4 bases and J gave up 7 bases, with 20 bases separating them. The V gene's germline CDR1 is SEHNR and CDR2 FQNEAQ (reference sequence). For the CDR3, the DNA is TGTGCCAGCAGCTCACCGACGACCTCAGCCTGGGAGCAGTACTTC. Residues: CASSSPTTSAWEQYF.

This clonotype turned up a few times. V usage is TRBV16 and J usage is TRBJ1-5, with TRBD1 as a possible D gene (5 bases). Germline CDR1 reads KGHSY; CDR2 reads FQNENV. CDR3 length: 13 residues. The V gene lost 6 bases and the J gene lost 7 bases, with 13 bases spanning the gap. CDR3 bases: TGTGCCAGCAGTCGGGGGTTTGGACAGCCCCAGCATTTT. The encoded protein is CASSRGFGQPQHF.

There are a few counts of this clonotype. The CDR3 region has the DNA TGTGCCAGCAGTCTCCCACCCGGGACAACTGGAAACACCATATATTTT. It translates to CASSLPPGTTGNTIYF. The genes are TRBV28 and TRBJ1-3; TRBD1 is a possible D gene (6 bases). Germline values: CDR1 MDHEN, CDR2 SYDVKM. The CDR3 consists of 16 residues. V dropped 5 bases and J dropped 2 bases, with 16 bases sitting between them.

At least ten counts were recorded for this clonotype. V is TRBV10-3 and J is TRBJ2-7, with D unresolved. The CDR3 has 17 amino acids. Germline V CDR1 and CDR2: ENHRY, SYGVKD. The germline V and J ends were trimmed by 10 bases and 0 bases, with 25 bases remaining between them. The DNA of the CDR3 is TGTGCCACACGATCGCCCCCTACCGGGCCGAACTCCTACGAGCAGTACTTC. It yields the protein CATRSPPTGPNSYEQYF.

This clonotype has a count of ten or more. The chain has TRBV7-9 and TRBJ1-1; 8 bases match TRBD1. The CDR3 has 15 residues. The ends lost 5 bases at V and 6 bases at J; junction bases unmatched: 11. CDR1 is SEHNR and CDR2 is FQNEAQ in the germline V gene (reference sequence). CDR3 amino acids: CASSPRSDRVSEAFF. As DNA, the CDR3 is TGTGCCAGCAGCCCAAGGTCGGACAGGGTGTCTGAAGCTTTCTTT. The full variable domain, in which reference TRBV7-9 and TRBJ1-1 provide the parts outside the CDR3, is DTGVSQNPRHKITKRGQNVTFRCDPISEHNRLYWYRQTLGQGPEFLTYFQNEAQLEKSRLLSDRFSAERPKGSFSTLEIQRTEQGDSAMYLCASSPRSDRVSEAFFGQGTRLTVV.

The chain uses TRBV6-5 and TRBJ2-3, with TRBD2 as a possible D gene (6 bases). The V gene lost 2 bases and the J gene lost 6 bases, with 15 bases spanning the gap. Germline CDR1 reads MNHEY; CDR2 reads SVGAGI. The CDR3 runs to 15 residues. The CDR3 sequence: CASSYDGAEGDTQYF. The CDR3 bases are TGTGCCAGCAGTTACGACGGCGCGGAGGGGGATACGCAGTATTTT.

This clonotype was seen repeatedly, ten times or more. CDR3: CASSSRTQSSGNTIYF. CDR3 nucleotides: TGTGCCAGCAGCTCAAGGACACAAAGCTCTGGAAACACCATATATTTT. This chain connects TRBV7-8 to TRBJ1-3; D possibly corresponds to TRBD1 (5 bases). The germline V and J ends were trimmed by 4 bases and 0 bases, with 13 bases remaining between them. Germline V gene sequence: CDR1 SGHVS, CDR2 FQNEAQ. The CDR3 sequence is 16 residues long.

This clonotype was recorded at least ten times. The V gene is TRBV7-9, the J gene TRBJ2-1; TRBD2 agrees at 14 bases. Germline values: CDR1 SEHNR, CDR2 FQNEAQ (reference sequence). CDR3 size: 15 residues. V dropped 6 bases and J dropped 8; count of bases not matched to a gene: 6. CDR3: CASRGTSGSVDEQFF. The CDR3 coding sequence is TGTGCCAGCAGAGGGACTAGCGGGAGTGTCGATGAGCAGTTCTTC.

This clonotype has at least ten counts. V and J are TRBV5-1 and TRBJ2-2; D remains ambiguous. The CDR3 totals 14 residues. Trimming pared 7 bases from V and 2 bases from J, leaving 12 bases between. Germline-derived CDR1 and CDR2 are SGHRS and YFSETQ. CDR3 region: CASAPTPNTGELFF. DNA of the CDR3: TGCGCCAGCGCTCCCACTCCAAACACCGGGGAGCTGTTTTTT.

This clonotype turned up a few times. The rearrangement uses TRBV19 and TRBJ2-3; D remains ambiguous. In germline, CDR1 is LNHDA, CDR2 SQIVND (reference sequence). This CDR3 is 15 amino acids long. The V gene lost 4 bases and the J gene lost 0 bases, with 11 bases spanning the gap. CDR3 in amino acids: CASSNPGESTDTQYF. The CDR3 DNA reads TGTGCCAGTAGTAATCCCGGCGAGAGCACAGATACGCAGTATTTT.

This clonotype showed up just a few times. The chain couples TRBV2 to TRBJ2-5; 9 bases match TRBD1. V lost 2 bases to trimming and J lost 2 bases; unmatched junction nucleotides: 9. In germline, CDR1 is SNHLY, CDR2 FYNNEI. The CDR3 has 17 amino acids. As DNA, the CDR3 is TGTGCCAGCAGTGAAAGGGGTGGTGGGACAGGGCAAGAGACCCAGTACTTC. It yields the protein CASSERGGGTGQETQYF.

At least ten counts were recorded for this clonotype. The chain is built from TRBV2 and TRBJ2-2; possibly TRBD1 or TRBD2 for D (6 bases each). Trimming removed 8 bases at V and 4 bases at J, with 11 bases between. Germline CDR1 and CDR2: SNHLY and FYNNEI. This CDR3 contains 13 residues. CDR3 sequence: CASGGTPTGELFF. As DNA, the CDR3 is TGTGCCAGCGGCGGGACACCCACCGGGGAGCTGTTTTTT.

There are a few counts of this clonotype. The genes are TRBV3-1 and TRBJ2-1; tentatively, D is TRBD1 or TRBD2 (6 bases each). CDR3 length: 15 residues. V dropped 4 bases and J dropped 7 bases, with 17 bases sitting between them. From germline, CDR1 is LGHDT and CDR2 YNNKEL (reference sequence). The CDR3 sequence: CASSRGHTAGNEQFF. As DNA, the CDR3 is TGTGCCAGCAGCCGGGGACATACCGCGGGAAATGAGCAGTTCTTC.

Here the CDR3 reads CSDLAGAGTGELFF. Here the CDR3 DNA reads TGCAGCGACCTAGCGGGAGCGGGCACCGGGGAGCTGTTTTTT. This sequence joins TRBV20-1 and TRBJ2-2; 10 nucleotides align to TRBD2. Per the germline V gene, CDR1 is DFQATT and CDR2 is SNEGSKA (reference sequence). The length of the CDR3 is 14 residues.

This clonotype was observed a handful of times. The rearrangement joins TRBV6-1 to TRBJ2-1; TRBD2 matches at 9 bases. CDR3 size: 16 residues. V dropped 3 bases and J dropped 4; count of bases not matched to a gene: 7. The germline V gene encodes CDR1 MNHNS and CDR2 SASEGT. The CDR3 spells CASSDGSGGLYNEQFF. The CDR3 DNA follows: TGTGCCAGCAGTGATGGTAGCGGGGGCCTTTACAATGAGCAGTTCTTC.

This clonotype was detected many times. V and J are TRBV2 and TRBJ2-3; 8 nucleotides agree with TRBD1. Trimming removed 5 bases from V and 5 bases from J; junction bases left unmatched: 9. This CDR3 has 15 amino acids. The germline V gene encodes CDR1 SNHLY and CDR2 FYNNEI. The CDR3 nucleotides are TGTGCCAGCAGTTCCAAGACAGGGGCGGAAGATACGCAGTATTTT. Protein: CASSSKTGAEDTQYF. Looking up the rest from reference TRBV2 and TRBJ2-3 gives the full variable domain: EPEVTQTPSHQVTQMGQEVILRCVPISNHLYFYWYRQILGQKVEFLVSFYNNEISEKSEIFDDQFSVERPDGSNFTLKIRSTKLEDSAMYFCASSSKTGAEDTQYFGPGTRLTVL.

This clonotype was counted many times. This chain's CDR3 is CASSLDPSSTGELFF. The CDR3 DNA is TGCGCCAGCAGCTTGGATCCTAGCTCTACCGGGGAGCTGTTTTTT. This rearrangement joins TRBV5-1 to TRBJ2-2, with a weak D call TRBD2 (5 bases). The germline CDR1 and CDR2 sequences are SGHRS and YFSETQ. Deletions cut 0 bases from V and 5 bases from J, with 11 bases between. CDR3 size: 15 residues.